This T cell receptor beta chain comes out of a study of cytomegalovirus exposure and HLA in healthy donors. Study-wide context: A preliminary data release comprised 80 million or so unique TCRs obtained from HLA-typed donors. Study-wide results and limits: Later analysis identified a missense DCLRE1C variant that was linked to TCR beta V- and J-gene trimming. Whilst most TCR sequences proved rare, a subset of public TCRs occurred across many donors. Presence/absence analyses assumed roughly uniform sequencing depth across donors.

Turning to this clone: Its cognate antigen is unknown. One junction end does not reproduce the germline sequence, and a read error may be involved.

CDR1 SEHNR and CDR2 FQNEAQ come from the germline V gene (reference sequence). The length of the CDR3 is 12 residues. The PCR ran on 60 Vbeta and 13 Jbeta primers. TCRdb's copy holds only in-frame clones and misses some; the assay was immunoSEQ multiplex PCR. Among 110,000 or so clones, approximately 80% were seen once, and the ten largest hold about 5%. The chain employs TRBV7-9 and TRBJ2-7; TRBD1 is a possible D gene (5 bases). Specimen: PBMCs. This clonotype originated in a young woman in good health and CMV-seropositive. In nucleotides, the CDR3 is TGTTCCAGCAGCCCAGGGCCCCACGAGCAGTACTTC. Amino acids: CSSSPGPHEQYF.